This paragraph reports one TCR beta chain. Antigen: not known. MiXCR, run by TCRdb on the 5' RACE reads, gives a single entry per CDR3 protein. This table holds under 900,000 distinct CDR3 sequences, about 20% found once. Trimming shortened V by 0 bases and J by 0 bases, and 9 bases separated the two germline ends. The CDR3 is 15 amino acids. From germline, CDR1 is DFQATT and CDR2 SNEGSKA (reference sequence). This sample was taken from a study of identical twins. Study-wide results and caveats: The models gave estimates that fell short of the out-of-frame TCR alpha sharing seen in monozygotic twins. There were fewer insertions in abundant cord blood beta clonotypes, but memory repertoires showed no such pattern.

These same records also appear under a second study, on T cells expressing NK-cell markers. Per that paper: Sequenced donors, eight in total, included seven who were HCMV-seropositive and one who was seronegative. Dominance of the CD3+CD56-NKG2C+ fraction by these clonotypes also held in several donors.

This TCR came from a young woman in good health. The sequencing input was PBMCs. This chain connects TRBV20-1 to TRBJ2-1; D is unresolved. CDR3 nucleotides: TGCAGTGCTAGAGATCCGGAGTCCTCCTACAATGAGCAGTTCTTC. It encodes CSARDPESSYNEQFF.